The 18 T cell receptor beta chains listed next were all sequenced from one sample in a study of cytomegalovirus exposure and HLA in healthy donors. PCR was performed using 60 Vbeta and 13 Jbeta primers. TCRdb's table, derived via immunoSEQ multiplex PCR, lists solely in-frame clones and lacks some. The sample yields about 98,000 clones, about 74% seen once. What was sequenced was PBMCs. Receptors originate from a man in his 60s in good health and CMV-seropositive.

The CDR3 is CASSLRDREDYGYTF. In DNA form, the CDR3 reads TGTGCCAGCAGCTTAAGGGACAGGGAGGACTATGGCTACACCTTC. The chain combines TRBV11-3 with TRBJ1-2; the match to TRBD1 covers 9 bases. V lost 2 bases, J lost 3 bases, and 4 bases stayed unmatched. Looked up from germline, CDR1 is SGHNT and CDR2 is YENEEA. The CDR3 runs 15 residues.

The chain uses TRBV6-1 and TRBJ2-1, with D uncertain. With 3 bases removed from V and 3 bases from J, the gap between germline ends came to 3 bases. The V gene's germline CDR1 is MNHNS and CDR2 SASEGT. The CDR3 is 12 amino acids. The CDR3 sequence is CASSDGYNEQFF. CDR3 in DNA: TGTGCCAGCAGTGACGGCTACAATGAGCAGTTCTTC.

This chain connects TRBV7-9 to TRBJ1-2, with D possibly TRBD1 on 6 matching bases. Trimming took 4 bases from V and 3 from J, leaving 9 bases between them. This CDR3 has 13 residues. The germline V gene encodes CDR1 SEHNR and CDR2 FQNEAQ (reference sequence). CDR3 coding DNA: TGTGCCAGCAGCTCCTGGACAGACTATGGCTACACCTTC. Translating gives CASSSWTDYGYTF.

V gene TRBV25-1 combines with J gene TRBJ1-1; 8 bases line up with TRBD1. The V gene end was trimmed by 9 bases and the J gene end by 6 bases; junction bases not matched to a gene: 9. Germline CDR1 and CDR2: MGHDK and SYGVNS. The CDR3 contains 13 residues. CDR3 loop: CASNGQGQSEAFF. CDR3 bases: TGTGCCAGTAACGGACAGGGACAATCTGAAGCTTTCTTT. Combining the CDR3 with reference TRBV25-1 and TRBJ1-1 gives the whole variable domain EADIYQTPRYLVIGTGKKITLECSQTMGHDKMYWYQQDPGMELHLIHYSYGVNSTEKGDLSSESTVSRIRTEHFPLTLESARPSHTSQYLCASNGQGQSEAFFGQGTRLTVV.

On this clone: Other DNA sequences in the sample encode the same CDR3. This chain joins TRBV6-5 and TRBJ1-1; D is uncertain. CDR3 length: 13 amino acids. V shed 0 bases and J shed 2 bases, with 4 bases lying between them. Germline CDR1 MNHEY, CDR2 SVGAGI. CDR3 sequence (DNA): TGTGCCAGCAGTTACTCGGCCAACACTGAAGCTTTCTTT. This codes for CASSYSANTEAFF.

This chain connects TRBV7-2 to TRBJ2-4, with 7 bases fitting TRBD2. After removal of 4 bases from V and 1 base from J, the junction contained 7 bases not matched to a gene. Germline lookup yields CDR1 SGHTA and CDR2 FQGNSA. This CDR3 contains 16 residues. The CDR3 coding sequence is TGTGCCAGCAGCTCTCAGACAGCGGGGGCCAAAAACATTCAGTACTTC. Translated, it gives CASSSQTAGAKNIQYF.

This clone was counted a few times. V usage is TRBV29-1 and J usage is TRBJ2-1; 9 nucleotides match TRBD1. The CDR3 contains 12 residues. V shed 6 bases, J shed 15 bases, and the junction held 12 bases outside the gene matches. CDR1 and CDR2 (germline): SQVTM, ANQGSEA. The DNA of the CDR3 is TGCAGCGTCACAGGGGGCGCGAATCGCAGGTTCTTC. Amino acids: CSVTGGANRRFF.

The V gene is TRBV5-4, the J gene TRBJ2-3; TRBD1 matches at 8 bases. This CDR3 comprises 14 residues. The trim removed 2 bases at V and 3 bases at J, leaving 2 bases unmatched. Germline CDR1 reads SGHNT; CDR2 reads YYREEE (reference sequence). In DNA form, the CDR3 reads TGTGCCAGCAGCTTCCGACAGGGGACAGATACGCAGTATTTT. It codes for CASSFRQGTDTQYF.

V and J are TRBV7-9 and TRBJ2-1; TRBD1 might be the D (6 bases). The CDR3 consists of 16 residues. Per germline, CDR1 SEHNR and CDR2 FQNEAQ (reference sequence). V was trimmed by 1 base and J by 7 bases, leaving 17 bases between them. CDR3 residues: CASSLGRTVPPNEQFF. In nucleotides, the CDR3 is TGTGCCAGCAGCTTAGGAAGGACAGTCCCCCCTAATGAGCAGTTCTTC.

This clone was detected a few times. CDR3 amino acids: CASSLAPRDMRGYTF. The CDR3, as DNA: TGTGCCAGCAGCTTAGCCCCCCGGGACATGAGGGGCTACACCTTC. The J gene is TRBJ1-2, the V gene TRBV7-2, with D possibly TRBD1 on 6 matching bases. The V end was cut by 0 bases, the J end by 8 bases, with 16 bases between. The CDR3 loop spans 15 amino acids. Per the germline V gene, CDR1 is SGHTA and CDR2 is FQGNSA.

The chain combines TRBV5-4 with TRBJ1-4, with 7 bases fitting TRBD1. V was pared by 4 bases and J by 3 bases, with 9 bases of the junction left unmatched. The CDR3 totals 16 residues. The germline gives CDR1 SGHNT, CDR2 YYREEE (reference sequence). CDR3 in DNA: TGTGCCAGCAGCACCTCCCGGGACAGATCTAATGAAAAACTGTTTTTT. It specifies CASSTSRDRSNEKLFF.

The chain combines TRBV7-2 with TRBJ2-3; TRBD1 aligns across 7 bases. With 4 bases clipped from V and 2 bases from J, the junction kept 3 bases outside the gene matches. The CDR3 covers 14 residues. Germline V gene data show CDR1 as SGHTA and CDR2 as FQGNSA. CDR3 region: CASSYRGPTDTQYF. Written as DNA, the CDR3 is TGTGCCAGCAGCTACAGGGGCCCCACAGATACGCAGTATTTT.

As regards this clone: A junction boundary mismatches the germline segment, possibly from a read error. The sample contains more than one DNA sequence encoding this CDR3. The genes are TRBV4-1 and TRBJ2-3, with a tentative D call TRBD2 (6 bases). The CDR3 runs to 13 residues. The V gene's germline CDR1 is MGHRA and CDR2 YSYEKL. This CDR3 reads CASSPRRGDTQYF. CDR3 nucleotides: TGCGCCAGCAGCCCCAGGCGGGGAGATACACAGTATTTT.

Note on this clone: One junction end disagrees with the germline gene, perhaps due to a read error. This rearrangement joins TRBV19 to TRBJ1-1; D gene ambiguous. There are 10 residues in the CDR3. Germline V CDR1 and CDR2: LNHDA, SQIVND (reference sequence). The CDR3, as DNA: TGTGCCAGTAGGTCCGGTGAAGCTCTCTTT. Amino acid sequence: CASRSGEALF.

The CDR3 DNA reads TGTGCCAGCAGCTTCGTGAATAGTGCCTACGAGCAGTACTTC. As protein: CASSFVNSAYEQYF. The chain couples TRBV7-9 to TRBJ2-7; D uncertain. Trimming left V 3 bases short and J 2 bases short, with 11 bases between. CDR1 is SEHNR, CDR2 FQNEAQ, per germline (reference sequence). The CDR3 length is 14 residues.

The chain employs TRBV27 and TRBJ1-5; no definite D call. This CDR3 has 14 residues. From germline, CDR1 is MNHEY and CDR2 SMNVEV (reference sequence). Trimming pared 3 bases from V and 0 bases from J, leaving 6 bases between. In DNA, the CDR3 is TGTGCCAGCAGTTTGAGGGATAGCAATCAGCCCCAGCATTTT. Residues: CASSLRDSNQPQHF.

V gene TRBV14 combines with J gene TRBJ2-7; D is undetermined. V was cut by 3 bases and J by 3 bases, with 9 bases left in between. The CDR3 loop spans 13 amino acids. Germline V gene lookup returns CDR1 SGHDN and CDR2 FVKESK. CDR3 loop: CASSQGLLYEQYF. In DNA, the CDR3 is TGTGCCAGCAGCCAGGGCCTACTCTACGAGCAGTACTTC.

V and J are TRBV19 and TRBJ1-6; D is unresolved. The CDR3 is made up of 13 amino acids. V was clipped by 4 bases and J by 10 bases, with 11 bases between them. Germline loops: CDR1 LNHDA, CDR2 SQIVND (reference sequence). The CDR3 spells CASSRPGTSPLHF. The CDR3 nucleotides read TGTGCCAGTAGTAGGCCAGGTACATCACCCCTCCACTTT.